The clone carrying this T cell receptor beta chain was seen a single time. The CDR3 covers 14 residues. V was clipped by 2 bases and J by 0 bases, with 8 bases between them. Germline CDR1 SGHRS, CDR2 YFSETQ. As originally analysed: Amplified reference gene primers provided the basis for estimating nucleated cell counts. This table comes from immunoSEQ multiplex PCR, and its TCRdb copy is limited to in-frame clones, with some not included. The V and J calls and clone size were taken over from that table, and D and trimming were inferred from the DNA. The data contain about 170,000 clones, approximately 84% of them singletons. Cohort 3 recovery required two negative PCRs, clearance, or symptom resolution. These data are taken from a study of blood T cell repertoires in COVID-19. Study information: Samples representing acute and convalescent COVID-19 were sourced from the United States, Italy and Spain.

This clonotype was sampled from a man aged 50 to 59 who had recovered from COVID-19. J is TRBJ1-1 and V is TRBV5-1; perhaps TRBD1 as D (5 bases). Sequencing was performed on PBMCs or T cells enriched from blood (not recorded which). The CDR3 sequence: CASSLGHLNTEAFF. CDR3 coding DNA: TGCGCCAGCAGCTTAGGACACTTGAACACTGAAGCTTTCTTT. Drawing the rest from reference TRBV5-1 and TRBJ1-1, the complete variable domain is KAGVTQTPRYLIKTRGQQVTLSCSPISGHRSVSWYQQTPGQGLQFLFEYFSETQRNKGNFPGRFSGRQFSNSRSEMNVSTLELGDSALYLCASSLGHLNTEAFFGQGTRLTVV.